The sequence of this T cell receptor beta chain was determined in a study of early T cells in non-severe SARS-CoV-2 infection. Study results and caveats: Lookups in VDJdb leaned toward anti-spike CD8 responses and missed private and CD4 specificities.

As part of library construction, unique molecular identifiers were attached to individual cDNA molecules. TCRdb reprocessed the 5' RACE reads via MiXCR and lists one record per CDR3 protein. Among 95,000 to 150,000 distinct CDR3 sequences listed, just under 15% were seen once. This clonotype has ten or more counts. The antigen remains unidentified. CDR3 length: 13 amino acids. Trimming took off 3 bases at V and 8 bases at J, with 11 bases between the two ends. Germline V gene lookup returns CDR1 MNHEY and CDR2 SMNVEV (reference sequence). The clonotype was recovered from an adult who was a healthcare worker with PCR-confirmed SARS-CoV-2 infection or an uninfected control (not recorded which). Sequencing input: whole blood. The chain has TRBV27 and TRBJ1-5; D not certain. In DNA form, the CDR3 reads TGTGCCAGCAGTTTTGGGCAAAAGGAGCCCCAGCATTTT. Its translation is CASSFGQKEPQHF.